These 25 T cell receptor beta chains were all obtained from the same sample, sequenced in a study of cytomegalovirus exposure and HLA in healthy donors. Data came from immunoSEQ multiplex PCR; TCRdb stores just in-frame clones and leaves some out. This repertoire shows 250,000 to 300,000 clones, 90% found once; its top ten account for less than 0.4%. Sequencing was done on a sample of PBMCs. These receptors came from a woman younger than 35 in good health and CMV-seronegative.

The chain uses TRBV7-2 and TRBJ2-3, with TRBD2 identical over 8 bases. Trimming at V came to 1 base and at J to 1 base, leaving 4 bases not matched to a gene. The CDR3 runs to 16 residues. Germline V CDR1 and CDR2: SGHTA, FQGNSA. The CDR3 protein is CASSLVGGDGTDTQYF. The CDR3 bases are TGTGCCAGCAGCTTAGTCGGGGGGGACGGCACAGATACGCAGTATTTT.

This clone showed up just once. The genes are TRBV5-1 and TRBJ1-3; possible D gene TRBD1, 6 bases. This CDR3 has 21 residues. CDR1 is SGHRS, CDR2 YFSETQ, per germline. The germline V and J ends were trimmed by 4 bases and 0 bases, with 29 bases remaining between them. In nucleotides, the CDR3 is TGCGCCAGCAGCCCTAGGAATGGGGTTGGACAGCAAGCACCCTCTGGAAACACCATATATTTT. Protein sequence: CASSPRNGVGQQAPSGNTIYF.

The chain has TRBV6-1 and TRBJ1-1, with TRBD1 matching over 7 bases. With V trimmed by 6 bases and J by 10 bases, 5 bases remained unmatched. The germline gives CDR1 MNHNS, CDR2 SASEGT. The CDR3 has 11 residues. CDR3 coding DNA: TGTGCCAGCAGGGAGGACAGGATAGCTTTCTTT. Encoded protein: CASREDRIAFF.

J is TRBJ2-5 and V is TRBV5-1; TRBD1 is a possible D gene (5 bases). The V end was cut by 2 bases, the J end by 6 bases, with 14 bases between. The CDR3 consists of 14 residues. Germline CDR1 reads SGHRS; CDR2 reads YFSETQ. The CDR3 sequence: CASSFPGGAKTQYF. CDR3 nucleotide sequence: TGCGCCAGCAGCTTCCCAGGTGGGGCTAAGACCCAGTACTTC.

The chain employs TRBV11-1 and TRBJ2-1, with D tentatively TRBD2 (6 bases). Deletions cut 2 bases from V and 2 bases from J, with 13 bases between. Germline CDR1 reads SGHAT; CDR2 reads FQDESV (reference sequence). The CDR3 sequence is 16 residues long. The CDR3: CASSLNPGGTYNEQFF. The CDR3 DNA reads as TGTGCCAGCAGCTTAAACCCCGGGGGAACCTACAATGAGCAGTTCTTC.

This clone was observed a single time. V usage is TRBV10-3 and J usage is TRBJ2-3; TRBD2 aligns across 13 bases. The ends lost 2 bases at V and 0 bases at J; junction bases unmatched: 8. The length of the CDR3 is 19 residues. The germline CDR1 and CDR2 sequences are ENHRY and SYGVKD. Here the CDR3 DNA reads TGTGCCATCAGTGAGCCGCCGGGACTAGCGGGGAGGAGCACAGATACGCAGTATTTT. Residues: CAISEPPGLAGRSTDTQYF.

The V gene is TRBV2, the J gene TRBJ2-7, with D perhaps matching TRBD2 (6 bases). The CDR3 is 14 amino acids. In germline, CDR1 is SNHLY, CDR2 FYNNEI. With 7 bases removed from V and 4 bases from J, the gap between germline ends came to 17 bases. Here the CDR3 DNA reads TGTGCCAGCACCGACCCCTTAGGAGGGTACGAGCAGTACTTC. As protein: CASTDPLGGYEQYF. Together with reference TRBV2 and TRBJ2-7, the CDR3 gives the full variable domain: EPEVTQTPSHQVTQMGQEVILRCVPISNHLYFYWYRQILGQKVEFLVSFYNNEISEKSEIFDDQFSVERPDGSNFTLKIRSTKLEDSAMYFCASTDPLGGYEQYFGPGTRLTVT.

The chain combines TRBV7-9 with TRBJ2-3, with TRBD2 matching 9 bases. CDR3 length: 15 residues. The V segment lost 1 base and the J segment 6 bases; nucleotides outside the gene matches: 5. Germline loops: CDR1 SEHNR, CDR2 FQNEAQ (reference sequence). The CDR3 coding sequence is TGTGCCAGCAGCTTAGGCGGGGGGGCATCGGATACGCAGTATTTT. Translated, it gives CASSLGGGASDTQYF.

The rearrangement uses TRBV6-4 and TRBJ2-3; the D is unclear. There are 15 residues in the CDR3. The V end lost 5 bases, the J end lost 0 bases, and 12 bases lay between the germline ends. CDR1 and CDR2 from the germline V gene are MRHNA and SNTAGT. For the CDR3, the DNA is TGTGCCAGCAGTCGGGTCCCCGAAAGCACAGATACGCAGTATTTT. Amino acid sequence: CASSRVPESTDTQYF.

J is TRBJ2-7 and V is TRBV7-6; 8 bases fit TRBD1. The CDR3 runs to 15 residues. Germline loops: CDR1 SGHVS, CDR2 FNYEAQ. V lost 5 bases to trimming and J lost 0 bases; unmatched junction nucleotides: 6. DNA for the CDR3: TGTGCCAGCAGCGATTCCGGGACAGGCTCCTACGAGCAGTACTTC. Encoded protein: CASSDSGTGSYEQYF.

The rearrangement joins TRBV1 to TRBJ2-7; the table's TRBD1 call for D was not verified on the DNA. TRBV1 is a recognized pseudogene. This CDR3 has 19 residues. CDR3 amino acids: CTSSQCDRGPHPLSYEQYV. In DNA form, the CDR3 reads TGCACCAGCAGCCAATGTGACAGGGGGCCCCACCCCCTTAGTTACGAGCAGTACGTC.

The chain links TRBV18 to TRBJ1-2, with D unclear. The CDR3 spans 14 residues. V was shortened by 2 bases and J by 4 bases, with 11 bases between the two germline ends. Germline V gives CDR1 KGHSH, CDR2 LQKENI. CDR3 nucleotides: TGTGCCAGCTCACCAACGGCGGAGCTCTATGGCTACACCTTC. Translated, it gives CASSPTAELYGYTF.

The genes are TRBV28 and TRBJ1-4, with no clear D. V was trimmed by 4 bases and J by 6 bases, leaving 9 bases between them. The CDR3 is made up of 13 amino acids. Germline V gives CDR1 MDHEN, CDR2 SYDVKM. The CDR3 bases are TGTGCCAGCAGTTCCGGTTCCCATGAAAAACTGTTTTTT. It specifies CASSSGSHEKLFF.

The chain joins TRBV4-1 to TRBJ2-1; 13 positions agree with TRBD2. V lost 3 bases, J lost 5 bases, and 1 base stayed unmatched. There are 15 residues in the CDR3. Germline V gives CDR1 MGHRA, CDR2 YSYEKL. The CDR3 spells CASSHGLAGDNEQFF. The DNA of the CDR3 is TGCGCCAGCAGCCACGGACTAGCGGGGGACAATGAGCAGTTCTTC.

This clone has a single count. This chain connects TRBV7-2 to TRBJ2-5; no firm D call. The CDR3 loop spans 12 amino acids. Germline CDR1 SGHTA, CDR2 FQGNSA. Trimming left V 2 bases short and J 5 bases short, with 6 bases between. CDR3 protein: CASSLTRETQYF. The CDR3 DNA reads as TGTGCCAGCAGCTTAACGCGCGAGACCCAGTACTTC.

This chain links TRBV15 with TRBJ2-7; a weak D match, TRBD2 (6 bases). The ends were cut back, 2 bases at V and 0 bases at J, with 11 bases in the middle. This CDR3 is built from 15 residues. Germline V lookup: CDR1 LNHNV, CDR2 YYDKDF (reference sequence). CDR3 coding DNA: TGTGCCACCAGCAGAACTAGCTACCTCTCCTACGAGCAGTACTTC. It codes for CATSRTSYLSYEQYF.

The genes are TRBV7-8 and TRBJ2-2, with 12 bases matching TRBD2. Germline lookup yields CDR1 SGHVS and CDR2 FQNEAQ. The CDR3 loop spans 19 amino acids. J gave up 7 bases and V 3 bases, and 15 bases lay outside the gene matches. CDR3 coding DNA: TGTGCCAGCAGCTTCGGGCTAGCGGGGGGGCCGCCCATACACGGGGAGCTGTTTTTT. Its protein product is CASSFGLAGGPPIHGELFF.

This clone was seen only once. The V call is TRBV5-1, the J call TRBJ1-1, with D possibly TRBD1 on 5 matching bases. Germline V gene lookup returns CDR1 SGHRS and CDR2 YFSETQ. The length of the CDR3 is 12 residues. V lost 3 bases, J lost 7 bases, and 10 bases lay in between. Here the CDR3 reads CASSWRGSEAFF. The CDR3 nucleotides are TGCGCCAGCAGCTGGAGGGGTAGTGAAGCTTTCTTT.

V and J are TRBV19 and TRBJ2-1; 8 nucleotides agree with TRBD1. Germline lookup yields CDR1 LNHDA and CDR2 SQIVND (reference sequence). The junction had 2 bases not matched to a gene; V was cut back by 2 bases and J by 2 bases. The CDR3 is made up of 15 amino acids. CDR3 DNA sequence: TGTGCCAGTAGTATACAGGGGGCAGCCTACAATGAGCAGTTCTTC. This gives the protein CASSIQGAAYNEQFF.

The chain carries TRBV5-5 and TRBJ2-7; possibly TRBD1 for D (6 bases). Germline V gene sequence: CDR1 SGHKS, CDR2 YYEKEE (reference sequence). V lost 5 bases to trimming and J lost 1 base, with 10 bases between them. CDR3 length: 13 amino acids. The CDR3 nucleotides are TGTGCCAGCAGTTACAGGGTGTCCTACGAGCAGTACGTC. This codes for CASSYRVSYEQYV.

The chain combines TRBV6-6 with TRBJ2-3, with 11 bases matching TRBD2. The CDR3 length is 16 residues. Germline lookup yields CDR1 MNHNY and CDR2 SVGAGI (reference sequence). Germline trimming cut 0 bases from V and 1 base from J; bases unmatched to any gene: 0. The CDR3 DNA reads as TGTGCCAGCAGTTACTCACTAGCGGGGGGCACAGATACGCAGTATTTT. Translation: CASSYSLAGGTDTQYF.

The chain uses TRBV28 and TRBJ1-5; 7 bases align to TRBD1. J was trimmed by 1 base and V by 4 bases; bases with no gene match: 10. The CDR3 extends over 17 amino acids. CDR1 MDHEN and CDR2 SYDVKM come from the germline V gene. CDR3 bases: TGTGCCAGCAGTTCATTCCAGGGGGATTTCAGCAATCAGCCCCAGCATTTT. This sequence encodes CASSSFQGDFSNQPQHF.

The J gene is TRBJ1-6, the V gene TRBV6-6, with TRBD1 matching over 7 bases. V lost 2 bases and J lost 9; bases outside the gene matches: 4. This CDR3 comprises 14 residues. Germline assignment: CDR1 MNHNY and CDR2 SVGAGI (reference sequence). The CDR3 DNA reads as TGTGCCAGCAGTTACCCGGACAGGAGTTCACCCCTCCACTTT. Translation gives CASSYPDRSSPLHF.

The V call is TRBV7-9, the J call TRBJ2-3; 8 bases line up with TRBD2. Germline V gene data show CDR1 as SEHNR and CDR2 as FQNEAQ (reference sequence). The CDR3 contains 18 residues. With V trimmed by 5 bases and J by 3 bases, 16 bases remained unmatched. CDR3 sequence (DNA): TGTGCCAGCAGCCCAGGGACTAGTTTCGGTGGGTGGACAGATACGCAGTATTTT. Its translation: CASSPGTSFGGWTDTQYF. Supplemented by reference TRBV7-9 and TRBJ2-3, the full variable domain reads DTGVSQNPRHKITKRGQNVTFRCDPISEHNRLYWYRQTLGQGPEFLTYFQNEAQLEKSRLLSDRFSAERPKGSFSTLEIQRTEQGDSAMYLCASSPGTSFGGWTDTQYFGPGTRLTVL.

V and J are TRBV12-5 and TRBJ2-7, with D possibly being TRBD1 (5 bases). The CDR3 spans 11 residues. Trimming took off 4 bases at V and 5 bases at J, with 6 bases between the two ends. CDR1 is LGHNT and CDR2 is FRNRAP in the germline V gene. CDR3 protein: CASGSGHEQYF. CDR3 nucleotides: TGTGCTAGTGGTTCAGGGCACGAGCAGTACTTC.